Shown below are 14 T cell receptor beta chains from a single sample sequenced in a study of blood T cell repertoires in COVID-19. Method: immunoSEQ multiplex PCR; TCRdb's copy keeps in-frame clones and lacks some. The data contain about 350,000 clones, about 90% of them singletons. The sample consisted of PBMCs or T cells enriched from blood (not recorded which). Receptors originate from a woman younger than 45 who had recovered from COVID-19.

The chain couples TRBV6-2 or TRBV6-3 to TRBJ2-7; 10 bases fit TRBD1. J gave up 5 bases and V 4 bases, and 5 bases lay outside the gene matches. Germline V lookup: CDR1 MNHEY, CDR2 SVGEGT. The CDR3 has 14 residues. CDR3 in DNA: TGTGCCAGCAGTTGGGGACAGGGGCGCGACGAGCAGTACTTC. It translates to CASSWGQGRDEQYF.

CDR3 region: CASSYSSGEITGELFF. CDR3 bases: TGTGCCAGCAGTTACTCTAGCGGGGAGATCACCGGGGAGCTGTTTTTT. V and J are TRBV6-5 and TRBJ2-2; TRBD2 agrees at 8 bases. With 0 bases clipped from V and 4 bases from J, the junction kept 4 bases outside the gene matches. Germline V CDR1 and CDR2: MNHEY, SVGAGI. The CDR3 covers 16 residues.

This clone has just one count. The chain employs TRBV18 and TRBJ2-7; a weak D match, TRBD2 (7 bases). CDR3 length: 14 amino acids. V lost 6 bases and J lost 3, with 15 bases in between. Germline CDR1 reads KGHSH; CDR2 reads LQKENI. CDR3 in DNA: TGTGCCAGCTCCAAGGGGGGGGGCCTCTACGAGCAGTACTTC. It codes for CASSKGGGLYEQYF.

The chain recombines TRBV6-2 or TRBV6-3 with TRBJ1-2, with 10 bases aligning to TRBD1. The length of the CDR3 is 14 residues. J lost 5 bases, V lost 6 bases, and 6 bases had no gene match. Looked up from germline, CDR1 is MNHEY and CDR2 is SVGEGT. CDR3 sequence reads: CASSSGQGRYGYTF. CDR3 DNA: TGTGCCAGCAGCTCGGGACAGGGGCGGTATGGCTACACCTTC.

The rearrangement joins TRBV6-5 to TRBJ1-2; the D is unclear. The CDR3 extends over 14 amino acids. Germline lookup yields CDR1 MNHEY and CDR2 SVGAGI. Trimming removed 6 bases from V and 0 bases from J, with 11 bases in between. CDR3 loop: CASSTPQTNYGYTF. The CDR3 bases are TGTGCCAGCAGCACACCTCAGACTAACTATGGCTACACCTTC.

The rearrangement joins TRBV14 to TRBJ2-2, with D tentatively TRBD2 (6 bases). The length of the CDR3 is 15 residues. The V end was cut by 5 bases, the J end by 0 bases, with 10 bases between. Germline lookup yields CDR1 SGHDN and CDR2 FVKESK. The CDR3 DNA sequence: TGTGCCAGCAGCGCCGGGACTCCGAACACCGGGGAGCTGTTTTTT. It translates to CASSAGTPNTGELFF. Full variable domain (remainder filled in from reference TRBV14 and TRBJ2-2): EAGVTQFPSHSVIEKGQTVTLRCDPISGHDNLYWYRRVMGKEIKFLLHFVKESKQDESGMPNNRFLAERTGGTYSTLKVQPAELEDSGVYFCASSAGTPNTGELFFGEGSRLTVL.

The CDR3 DNA reads TGTGCCAGCAGTGATCCGGGGGCCAACGTCCTGACTTTC. Protein sequence: CASSDPGANVLTF. The chain is built from TRBV25-1 and TRBJ2-6; D is uncertain. The CDR3 is made up of 13 amino acids. V was pared by 3 bases and J by 4 bases, with 4 bases between. Germline CDR1 and CDR2: MGHDK and SYGVNS.

The chain's CDR3 is CASSGGGSPYGYTF. DNA of the CDR3: TGTGCCAGCAGCGGGGGAGGCAGCCCCTATGGCTACACCTTC. This chain connects TRBV7-9 to TRBJ1-2, with D perhaps matching TRBD1 (5 bases). Germline values: CDR1 SEHNR, CDR2 FQNEAQ (reference sequence). This CDR3 is built from 14 residues. The ends were cut back, 5 bases at V and 4 bases at J, with 14 bases in the middle.

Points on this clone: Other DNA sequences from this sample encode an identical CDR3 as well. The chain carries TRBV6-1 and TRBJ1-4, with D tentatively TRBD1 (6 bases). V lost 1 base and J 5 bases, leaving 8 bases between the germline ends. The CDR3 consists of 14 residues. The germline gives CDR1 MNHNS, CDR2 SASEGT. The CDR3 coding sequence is TGTGCCAGCAGTGAAGGGCAGGGGAATGAAAAACTGTTTTTT. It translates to CASSEGQGNEKLFF.

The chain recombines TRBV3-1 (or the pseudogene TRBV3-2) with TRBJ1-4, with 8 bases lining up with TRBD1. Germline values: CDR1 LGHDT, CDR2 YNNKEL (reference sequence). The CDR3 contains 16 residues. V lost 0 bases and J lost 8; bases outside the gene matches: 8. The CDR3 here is CASSQDLQGGWEKLFF. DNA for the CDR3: TGTGCCAGCAGCCAAGACCTACAGGGGGGTTGGGAAAAACTGTTTTTT.

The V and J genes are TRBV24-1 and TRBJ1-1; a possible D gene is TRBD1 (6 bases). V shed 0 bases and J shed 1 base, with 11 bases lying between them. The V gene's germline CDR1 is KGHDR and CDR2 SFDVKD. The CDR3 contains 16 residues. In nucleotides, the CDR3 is TGTGCCACCAGTGATTTGGAGGGACAAACGAACACTGAAGCTTTCTTT. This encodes CATSDLEGQTNTEAFF.

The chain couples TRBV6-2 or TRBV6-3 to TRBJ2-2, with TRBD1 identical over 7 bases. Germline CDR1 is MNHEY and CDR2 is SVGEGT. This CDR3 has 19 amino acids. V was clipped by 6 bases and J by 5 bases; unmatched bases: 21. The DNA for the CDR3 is TGTGCCAGCAGCCCTCGGGACAGATCGCTAGAGAGGCCTACCGGGGAGCTGTTTTTT. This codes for CASSPRDRSLERPTGELFF.

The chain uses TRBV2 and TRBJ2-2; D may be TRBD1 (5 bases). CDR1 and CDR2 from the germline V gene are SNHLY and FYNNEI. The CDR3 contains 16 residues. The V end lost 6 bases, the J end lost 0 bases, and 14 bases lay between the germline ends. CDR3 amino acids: CASSTDSFANTGELFF. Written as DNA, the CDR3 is TGTGCCAGCAGCACCGACAGCTTCGCGAACACCGGGGAGCTGTTTTTT.

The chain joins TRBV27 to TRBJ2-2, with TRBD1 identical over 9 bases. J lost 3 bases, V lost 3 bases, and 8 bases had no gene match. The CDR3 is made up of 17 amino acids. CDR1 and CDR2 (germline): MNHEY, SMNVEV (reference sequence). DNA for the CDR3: TGTGCCAGCAGTTTGGTGTTAGGGACAGGGTACACCGGGGAGCTGTTTTTT. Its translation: CASSLVLGTGYTGELFF.